Following are 3 T cell receptor beta chains from one sample sequenced in a study of T-cell reconstitution after alpha-beta-depleted transplantation in children. The TCRbeta library was prepared with unique molecular identifiers. Via MiXCR, TCRdb re-called the PCR reads, giving one row per CDR3 protein. The table includes approximately 980,000 distinct CDR3 sequences, roughly 29% detected once. The sequenced sample was PBMCs, mostly from graft donor cells, obtained 360 days after TCRalphabeta/CD19-depleted stem cell transplant. Receptors originate from a boy in the first two years of life who had a stem cell transplant for SCID, so the T cells may come from the graft donor.

V is TRBV15 and J is TRBJ2-4; 8 bases fit TRBD1. Germline assignment: CDR1 LNHNV and CDR2 YYDKDF (reference sequence). The CDR3 has 15 residues. Trimming took 6 bases from V and 0 from J; bases not matched to a gene: 4. The CDR3 loop is CATRPGTGAKNIQYF. DNA for the CDR3: TGTGCCACCAGACCCGGGACAGGAGCCAAAAACATTCAGTACTTC.

The genes are TRBV4-2 and TRBJ2-7, with D possibly TRBD2 on 6 matching bases. Germline V lookup: CDR1 LGHNA, CDR2 YNFKEQ. The CDR3 is 16 amino acids. Trimming cost V 0 bases and J 4 bases, with 16 bases left between them. The DNA for the CDR3 is TGTGCCAGCAGCCAAGAGGTTCCAGGGAGGACGTACGAGCAGTACTTC. Protein sequence: CASSQEVPGRTYEQYF.

The chain links TRBV21-1 to TRBJ2-7; the table assigns TRBD1, which was not confirmed against the DNA. TRBV21-1 is termed a pseudogene. CDR3 size: 19 residues. The CDR3 reads CASSKVIGGAGTPSYEQYF. In nucleotides, the CDR3 is TGTGCCAGCAGCAAAGTTATTGGGGGGGCAGGGACCCCCTCCTACGAGCAGTACTTC.